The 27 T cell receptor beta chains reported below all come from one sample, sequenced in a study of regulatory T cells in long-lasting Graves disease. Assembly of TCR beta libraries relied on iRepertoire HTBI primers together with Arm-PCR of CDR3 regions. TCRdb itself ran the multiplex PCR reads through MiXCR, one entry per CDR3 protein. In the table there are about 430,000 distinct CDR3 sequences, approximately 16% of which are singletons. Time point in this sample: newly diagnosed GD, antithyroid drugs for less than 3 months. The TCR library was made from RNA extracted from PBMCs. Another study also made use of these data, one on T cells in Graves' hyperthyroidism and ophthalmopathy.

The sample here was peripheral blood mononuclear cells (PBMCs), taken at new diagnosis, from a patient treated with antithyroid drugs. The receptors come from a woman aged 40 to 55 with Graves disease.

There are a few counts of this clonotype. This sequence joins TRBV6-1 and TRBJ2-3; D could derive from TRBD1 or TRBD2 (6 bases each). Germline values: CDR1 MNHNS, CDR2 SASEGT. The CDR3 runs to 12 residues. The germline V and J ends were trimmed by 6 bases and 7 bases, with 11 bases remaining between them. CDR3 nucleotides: TGTGCCAGCAGAGGGGGGACATATACGCAGTATTTT. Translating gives CASRGGTYTQYF.

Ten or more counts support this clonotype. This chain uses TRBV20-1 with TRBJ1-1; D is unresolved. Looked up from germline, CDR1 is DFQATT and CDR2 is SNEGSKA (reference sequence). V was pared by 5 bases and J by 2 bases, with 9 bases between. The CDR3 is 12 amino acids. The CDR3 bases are TGCAGTGCTGGACGTAAAAACACTGAAGCTTTCTTT. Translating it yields CSAGRKNTEAFF.

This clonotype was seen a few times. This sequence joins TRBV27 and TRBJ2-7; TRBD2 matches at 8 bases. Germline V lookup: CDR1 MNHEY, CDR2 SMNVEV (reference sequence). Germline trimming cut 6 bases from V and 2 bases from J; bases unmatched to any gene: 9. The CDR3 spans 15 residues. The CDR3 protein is CASSLSGLGAYEQYF. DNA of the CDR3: TGTGCCAGCAGCCTCTCGGGACTAGGCGCCTACGAGCAGTACTTC.

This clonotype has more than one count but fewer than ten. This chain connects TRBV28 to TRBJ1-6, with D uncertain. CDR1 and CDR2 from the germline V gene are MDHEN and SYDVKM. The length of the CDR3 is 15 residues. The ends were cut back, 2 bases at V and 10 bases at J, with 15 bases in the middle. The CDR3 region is CASSLIGSKESPLHF. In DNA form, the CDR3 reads TGTGCCAGCAGTTTAATAGGGAGTAAGGAATCACCCCTCCACTTT.

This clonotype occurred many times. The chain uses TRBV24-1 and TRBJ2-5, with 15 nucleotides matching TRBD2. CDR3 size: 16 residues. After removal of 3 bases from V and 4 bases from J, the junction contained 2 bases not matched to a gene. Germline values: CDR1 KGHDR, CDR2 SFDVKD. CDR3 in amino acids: CATSDPGLAGGETQYF. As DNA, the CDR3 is TGTGCCACCAGTGATCCGGGACTAGCGGGAGGAGAGACCCAGTACTTC.

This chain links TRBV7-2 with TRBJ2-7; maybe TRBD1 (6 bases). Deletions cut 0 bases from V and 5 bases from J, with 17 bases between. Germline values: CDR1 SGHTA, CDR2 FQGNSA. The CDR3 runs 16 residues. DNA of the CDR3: TGTGCCAGCAGCTTAGCGCTGGCGGCAGGGGCCAACGAGCAGTACTTC. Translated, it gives CASSLALAAGANEQYF.

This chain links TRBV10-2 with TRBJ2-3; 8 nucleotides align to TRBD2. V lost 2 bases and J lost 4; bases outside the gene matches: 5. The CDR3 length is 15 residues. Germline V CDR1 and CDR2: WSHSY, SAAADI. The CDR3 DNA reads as TGCGCCAGCAGTGAGAAGGGACTAGGGGCAGATACGCAGTATTTT. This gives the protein CASSEKGLGADTQYF.

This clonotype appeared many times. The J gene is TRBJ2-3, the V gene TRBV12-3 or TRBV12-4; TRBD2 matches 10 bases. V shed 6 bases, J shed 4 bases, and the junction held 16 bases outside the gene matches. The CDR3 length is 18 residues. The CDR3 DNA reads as TGTGCCAGCAGCCGACTAGGCATCAGCGGGAGGGTTCCAGATACGCAGTATTTT. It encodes CASSRLGISGRVPDTQYF.

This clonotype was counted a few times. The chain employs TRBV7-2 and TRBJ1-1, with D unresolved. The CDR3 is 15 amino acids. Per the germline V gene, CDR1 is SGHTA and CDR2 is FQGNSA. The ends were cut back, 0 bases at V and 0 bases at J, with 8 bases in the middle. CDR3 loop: CASSLAGKMNTEAFF. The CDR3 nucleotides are TGTGCCAGCAGCTTAGCCGGCAAAATGAACACTGAAGCTTTCTTT.

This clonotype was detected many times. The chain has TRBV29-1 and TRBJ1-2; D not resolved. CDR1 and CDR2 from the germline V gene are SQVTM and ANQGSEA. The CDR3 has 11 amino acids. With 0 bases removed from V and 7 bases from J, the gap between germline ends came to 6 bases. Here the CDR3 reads CSVEEGSGYTF. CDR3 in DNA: TGCAGCGTTGAAGAGGGTTCTGGCTACACCTTC. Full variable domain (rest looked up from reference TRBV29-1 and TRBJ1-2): SAVISQKPSRDICQRGTSLTIQCQVDSQVTMMFWYRQQPGQSLTLIATANQGSEATYESGFVIDKFPISRPNLTFSTLTVSNMSPEDSSIYLCSVEEGSGYTFGSGTRLTVV.

As DNA, the CDR3 is TGTGCCAGCAGCGGCCAGGGGGGGTGGAATCAGCCCCAGCATTTT. Residues: CASSGQGGWNQPQHF. The chain employs TRBV6-2 or TRBV6-3 and TRBJ1-5, with 7 bases that match TRBD1. CDR1 is MNHEY, CDR2 SVGEGT, per germline. The ends lost 6 bases at V and 4 bases at J; junction bases unmatched: 9. This CDR3 comprises 15 residues.

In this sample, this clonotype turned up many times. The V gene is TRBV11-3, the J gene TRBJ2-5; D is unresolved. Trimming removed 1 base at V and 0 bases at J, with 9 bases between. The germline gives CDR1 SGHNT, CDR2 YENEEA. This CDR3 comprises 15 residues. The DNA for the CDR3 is TGTGCCAGCAGCTTAGTGCCGGGTTACCAAGAGACCCAGTACTTC. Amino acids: CASSLVPGYQETQYF.

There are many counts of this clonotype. The CDR3 sequence is CASSIVGYNSPLHF. CDR3 sequence (DNA): TGTGCCAGTAGTATAGTCGGGTATAATTCACCCCTCCACTTT. The gene calls are TRBV19 and TRBJ1-6; D gene ambiguous. Trimming took off 1 base at V and 4 bases at J, with 5 bases between the two ends. This CDR3 region has 14 residues. Germline loops: CDR1 LNHDA, CDR2 SQIVND (reference sequence).

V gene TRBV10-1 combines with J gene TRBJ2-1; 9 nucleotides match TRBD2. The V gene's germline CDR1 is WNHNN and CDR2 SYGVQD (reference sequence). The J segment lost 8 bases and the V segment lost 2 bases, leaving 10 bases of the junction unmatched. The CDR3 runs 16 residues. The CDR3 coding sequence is TGCGCCAGCAGTGAGGGGCCAGCGGGAGGAGTGCATGAGCAGTTCTTC. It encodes CASSEGPAGGVHEQFF.

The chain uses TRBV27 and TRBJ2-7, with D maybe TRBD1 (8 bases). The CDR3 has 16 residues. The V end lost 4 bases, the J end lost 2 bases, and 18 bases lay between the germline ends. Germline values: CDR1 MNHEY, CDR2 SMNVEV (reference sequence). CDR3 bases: TGTGCCAGCAGTTACATAGGACAGGGAGGGGCCTACGAGCAGTACTTC. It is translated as CASSYIGQGGAYEQYF.

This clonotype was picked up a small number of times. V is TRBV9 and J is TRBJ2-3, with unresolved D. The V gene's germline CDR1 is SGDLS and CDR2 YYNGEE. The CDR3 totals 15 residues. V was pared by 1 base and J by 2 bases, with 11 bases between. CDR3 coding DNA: TGTGCCAGCAGCGTAACCAGCTCCCCCACAGATACGCAGTATTTT. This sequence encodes CASSVTSSPTDTQYF. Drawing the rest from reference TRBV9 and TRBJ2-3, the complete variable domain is DSGVTQTPKHLITATGQRVTLRCSPRSGDLSVYWYQQSLDQGLQFLIQYYNGEERAKGNILERFSAQQFPDLHSELNLSSLELGDSALYFCASSVTSSPTDTQYFGPGTRLTVL.

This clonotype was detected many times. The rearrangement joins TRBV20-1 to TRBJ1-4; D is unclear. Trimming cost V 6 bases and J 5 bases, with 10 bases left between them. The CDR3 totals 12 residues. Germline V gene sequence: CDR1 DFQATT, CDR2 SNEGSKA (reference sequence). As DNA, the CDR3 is TGCAGTGCAGTAGGGAGAAATGAAAAACTGTTTTTT. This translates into CSAVGRNEKLFF.

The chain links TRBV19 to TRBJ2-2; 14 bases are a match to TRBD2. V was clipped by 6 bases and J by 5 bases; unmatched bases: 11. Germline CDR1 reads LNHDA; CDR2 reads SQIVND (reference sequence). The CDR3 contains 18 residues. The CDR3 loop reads CASSYKGLAGAWTGELFF. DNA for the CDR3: TGTGCCAGTAGCTATAAGGGACTAGCGGGAGCGTGGACCGGGGAGCTGTTTTTT. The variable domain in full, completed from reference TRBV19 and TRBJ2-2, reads DGGITQSPKYLFRKEGQNVTLSCEQNLNHDAMYWYRQDPGQGLRLIYYSQIVNDFQKGDIAEGYSVSREKKESFPLTVTSAQKNPTAFYLCASSYKGLAGAWTGELFFGEGSRLTVL.

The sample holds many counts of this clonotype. The CDR3: CASSQSDYTGELFF. The DNA for the CDR3 is TGTGCCAGCAGTCAATCGGACTACACCGGGGAGCTGTTTTTT. V usage is TRBV12-3 or TRBV12-4 and J usage is TRBJ2-2, with a weak D call TRBD2 (5 bases). The germline V and J ends were trimmed by 5 bases and 3 bases, with 10 bases remaining between them. The CDR3 runs to 14 residues.

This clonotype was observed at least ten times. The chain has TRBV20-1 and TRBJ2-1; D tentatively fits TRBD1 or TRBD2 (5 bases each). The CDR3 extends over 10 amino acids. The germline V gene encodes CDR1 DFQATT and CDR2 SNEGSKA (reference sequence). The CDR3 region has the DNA TGCAGCGGGACCATCAATGAGCAGTTCTTC. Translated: CSGTINEQFF.

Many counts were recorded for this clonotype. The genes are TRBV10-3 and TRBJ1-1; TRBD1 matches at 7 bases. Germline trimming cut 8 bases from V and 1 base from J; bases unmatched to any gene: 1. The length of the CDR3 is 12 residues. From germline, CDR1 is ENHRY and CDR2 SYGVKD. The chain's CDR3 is CAIQGENTEAFF. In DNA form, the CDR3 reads TGTGCCATCCAGGGGGAGAACACTGAAGCTTTCTTT.

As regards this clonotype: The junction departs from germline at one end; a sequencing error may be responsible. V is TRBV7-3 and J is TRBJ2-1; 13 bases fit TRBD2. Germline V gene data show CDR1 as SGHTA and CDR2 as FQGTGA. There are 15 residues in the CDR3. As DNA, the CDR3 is TGTGCCAGCAGCCCCGGACTAGCGGGAGTAAATGAGCGGTTCTTC. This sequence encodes CASSPGLAGVNERFF. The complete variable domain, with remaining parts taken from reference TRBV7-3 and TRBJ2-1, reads GAGVSQTPSNKVTEKGKYVELRCDPISGHTALYWYRQSLGQGPEFLIYFQGTGAADDSGLPNDRFFAVRPEGSVSTLKIQRTERGDSAVYLCASSPGLAGVNERFFGPGTRLTVL.

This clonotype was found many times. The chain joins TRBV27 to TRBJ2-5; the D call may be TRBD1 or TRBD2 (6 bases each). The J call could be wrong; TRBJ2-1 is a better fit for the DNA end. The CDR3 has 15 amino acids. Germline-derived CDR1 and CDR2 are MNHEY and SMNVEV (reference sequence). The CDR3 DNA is TGTGCCAGCAGTCCCAACGGGGGCTGGTGGAATGAGCAGTTCTTC. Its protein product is CASSPNGGWWNEQFF.

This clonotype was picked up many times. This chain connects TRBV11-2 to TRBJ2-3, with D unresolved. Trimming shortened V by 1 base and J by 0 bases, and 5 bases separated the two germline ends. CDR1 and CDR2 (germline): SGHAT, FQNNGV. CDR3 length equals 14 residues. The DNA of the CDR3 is TGTGCCAGCAGCTTAGGGCGGAGCACAGATACGCAGTATTTT. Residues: CASSLGRSTDTQYF.

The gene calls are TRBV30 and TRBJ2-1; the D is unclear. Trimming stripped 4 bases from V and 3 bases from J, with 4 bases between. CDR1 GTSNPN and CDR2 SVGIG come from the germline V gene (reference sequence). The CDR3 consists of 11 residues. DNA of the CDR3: TGTGCCTGGACCGGCTACAATGAGCAGTTCTTC. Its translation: CAWTGYNEQFF.

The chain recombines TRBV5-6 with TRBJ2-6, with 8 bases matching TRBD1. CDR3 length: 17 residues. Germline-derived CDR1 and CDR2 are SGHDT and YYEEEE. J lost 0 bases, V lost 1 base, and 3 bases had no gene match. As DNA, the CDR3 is TGTGCCAGCAGCTTGTGGACAGGGAACTCTGGGGCCAACGTCCTGACTTTC. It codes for CASSLWTGNSGANVLTF.

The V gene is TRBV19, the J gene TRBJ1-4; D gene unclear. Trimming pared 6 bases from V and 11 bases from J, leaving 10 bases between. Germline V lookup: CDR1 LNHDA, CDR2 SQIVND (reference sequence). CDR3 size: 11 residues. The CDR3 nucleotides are TGTGCCAGTAGGGAGAGAGGGAAACTGTTTTTT. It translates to CASRERGKLFF.